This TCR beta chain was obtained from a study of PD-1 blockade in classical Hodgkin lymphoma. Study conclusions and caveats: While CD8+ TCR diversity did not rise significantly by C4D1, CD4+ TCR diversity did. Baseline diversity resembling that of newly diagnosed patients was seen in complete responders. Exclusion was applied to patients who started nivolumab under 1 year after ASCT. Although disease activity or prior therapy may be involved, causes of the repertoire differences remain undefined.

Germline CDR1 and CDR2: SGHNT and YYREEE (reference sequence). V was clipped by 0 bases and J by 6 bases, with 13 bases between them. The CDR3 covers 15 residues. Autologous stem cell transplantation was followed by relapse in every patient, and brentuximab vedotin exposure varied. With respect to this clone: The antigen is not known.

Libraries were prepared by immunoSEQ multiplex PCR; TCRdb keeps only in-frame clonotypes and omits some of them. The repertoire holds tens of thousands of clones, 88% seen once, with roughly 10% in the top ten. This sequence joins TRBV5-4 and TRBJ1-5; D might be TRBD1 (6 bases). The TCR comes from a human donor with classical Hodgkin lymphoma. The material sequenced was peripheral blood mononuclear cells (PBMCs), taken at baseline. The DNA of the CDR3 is TGTGCCAGCAGCTTGGTTCCAGGGGCGGGTCAGCCCCAGCATTTT. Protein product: CASSLVPGAGQPQHF.